This T cell receptor (beta chain) was identified in a study of blood T cell repertoires in COVID-19. Study-wide background: There were acute and convalescent COVID-19 samples, and they came from the United States, Italy and Spain. The analysed material was cDNA or gDNA that came from T cells, B-cell-depleted T cells, or PBMCs.

Germline V gene sequence: CDR1 MNHEY, CDR2 SVGAGI. CDR3 length: 13 amino acids. J lost 2 bases, V lost 6 bases, and 4 bases had no gene match. This clone has more than one count but fewer than ten. In the original analysis: Amplified reference gene primers provided the basis for estimating nucleated cell counts. The method was immunoSEQ multiplex PCR; TCRdb's version includes in-frame clones alone and lacks a portion of them. The V and J calls and clone size were taken over from that table, and D and trimming were inferred from the DNA. The sample lists 70,000 to 90,000 clones, 70% to 90% seen once, with 15% to 20% in the top ten.

Material: peripheral blood. The genes are TRBV6-5 and TRBJ2-7, with TRBD1 identical over 7 bases. The source is a woman aged 55-69 years with acute or convalescent COVID-19. CDR3 DNA sequence: TGTGCCAGCAGGGAGACAGGGCCCTACGAGCAGTACGTC. This encodes CASRETGPYEQYV.